These T cell receptor beta chains were read from a single sample in a study of T cells in Graves' hyperthyroidism and ophthalmopathy. A single record per CDR3 protein comes from TCRdb applying MiXCR to the multiplex PCR reads. This table holds about 600,000 distinct CDR3 sequences, approximately 14% found once. The sequenced sample was blood. These receptors were obtained from a woman in her fifties or sixties with Graves' ophthalmopathy. CDR3s include the opening cysteine and the closing phenylalanine or tryptophan. D genes are given only for firm matches. Some rows mark clone size as missing; the rest say once, few, many or name a class of expanded clone.

d_call clone_size j_call v_call cdr3_aa cdr3_nt
TRBD2 few TRBJ2-1 TRBV6-2/TRBV6-3 CASSFGLAGIYNEQFF TGTGCCAGCAGTTTCGGACTAGCGGGCATTTACAATGAGCAGTTCTTC
- many TRBJ2-3 TRBV18 CASKFSPGTDTQYF TGTGCCAGCAAATTTAGCCCGGGGACAGATACGCAGTATTTT
TRBD2 many TRBJ2-7 TRBV12-3/TRBV12-4 CASSPTSGGYEQYF TGTGCCAGCAGTCCAACTAGCGGGGGGTACGAGCAGTACTTC
TRBD1 many TRBJ2-7 TRBV20-1 CSTYRDRVEQYF TGCTCGACGTACCGGGACAGGGTCGAGCAGTACTTC
- few TRBJ2-2 TRBV4-3 CASSQRDKNTGELFF TGCGCCAGCAGCCAACGAGACAAAAACACCGGGGAGCTGTTTTTT
TRBD1 many TRBJ1-1 TRBV7-3 CASSLGTGGVTEAFF TGTGCCAGCAGCTTGGGGACAGGGGGCGTCACTGAGGCTTTCTTT
TRBD2 - TRBJ2-5 TRBV7-2 CASSSRTSGRLETQYF TGTGCCAGCAGTTCCCGGACTAGCGGGAGGTTAGAGACCCAGTACTTC
- few TRBJ2-7 TRBV6-5 CASSYGTFNSYEQYF TGTGCCAGCAGTTACGGGACCTTTAACAGCTACGAGCAGTACTTC
- many TRBJ2-7 TRBV20-1 CSASEHVYEQYF TGCAGTGCTAGTGAACACGTCTACGAGCAGTACTTC
- many TRBJ1-2 TRBV30 CAWSVRAGRYGYTF TGTGCCTGGAGTGTACGGGCAGGGCGGTATGGCTACACCTTC
TRBD1 many TRBJ1-2 TRBV6-1 CASSSGGRGYTF TGTGCCAGCAGTTCAGGGGGCCGAGGCTACACCTTC
TRBD2 - TRBJ2-1 TRBV7-6 CASSLREGLSYNEQFF TGTGCCAGCAGCTTGCGGGAGGGCCTCTCCTACAATGAGCAGTTCTTC
- many TRBJ2-7 TRBV6-2/TRBV6-3 CASTQLGTPYEQYF TGTGCCAGCACCCAACTAGGAACGCCCTACGAGCAGTACTTC
TRBD1 few TRBJ2-1 TRBV7-3 CASSLKQGAIFNEQFF TGTGCCAGCAGCTTAAAACAGGGGGCGATTTTTAATGAGCAGTTCTTC
TRBD2 - TRBJ2-5 TRBV7-6 CASSTGLAGEQETQYF TGTGCCAGCAGCACAGGACTAGCGGGAGAGCAAGAGACCCAGTACTTC
- many TRBJ2-1 TRBV30 CAWSVRLRNEQFF TGTGCCTGGAGTGTCCGACTGCGGAATGAGCAGTTCTTC
- many TRBJ1-1 TRBV18 CASSQDGTEAFF TGTGCCAGCTCACAAGACGGCACTGAAGCTTTCTTT
TRBD2 - TRBJ2-1 TRBV24-1 CATSDPIKLAGRGGDEQFF TGTGCCACCAGTGATCCGATAAAACTAGCGGGGAGAGGTGGCGATGAGCAGTTCTTC
- many TRBJ2-7 TRBV27 CASSTTDWYEQYF TGTGCCAGCAGTACGACAGATTGGTACGAGCAGTACTTC
- many TRBJ2-7 TRBV6-1 CASSEAPESSYEQYF TGTGCCAGCAGTGAAGCGCCAGAAAGCTCCTACGAGCAGTACTTC
- - TRBJ2-1 TRBV5-4 CASANAADYLSNEQFF TGTGCCAGCGCCAACGCGGCTGATTACCTTTCCAATGAGCAGTTCTTC
TRBD1 many TRBJ1-6 TRBV30 CASTNRGMNSPLHF TGTGCCAGCACAAACAGGGGGATGAATTCACCCCTCCACTTT
- many TRBJ2-1 TRBV28 CASSGGIYNEQFF TGTGCCAGTTCAGGGGGGATATACAATGAGCAGTTCTTC
- many TRBJ1-3 TRBV7-9 CASSWPGLTSSGNTIYF TGTGCCAGCAGCTGGCCCGGACTGACGAGCTCTGGAAACACCATATATTTT
- once TRBJ2-2 TRBV19 CASSIAAVAPTEELFF TGTGCCAGTAGTATTGCGGCCGTAGCACCCACCGAGGAGCTGTTTTTT
- few TRBJ1-3 TRBV20-1 CSALGTLDSGNTIYF TGCAGTGCTCTCGGGACATTGGACTCTGGAAACACCATATATTTT
- many TRBJ2-1 TRBV7-6 CASSDIRGPSYNEQFF TGTGCCAGCAGCGATATCAGGGGCCCCTCCTACAATGAGCAGTTCTTC
- few TRBJ2-7 TRBV7-9 CASSPPGITYEQYF TGTGCCAGCAGCCCACCAGGGATAACCTACGAGCAGTACTTC
TRBD1 - TRBJ2-1 TRBV19 CASRDRGANEQFF TGTGCCAGTAGGGACAGGGGGGCCAATGAGCAGTTCTTC